This passage covers 8 T cell receptor beta chains from one sample sequenced in a study of cytomegalovirus exposure and HLA in healthy donors. PCR involved 60 Vbeta and 13 Jbeta primers. Produced via immunoSEQ multiplex PCR; TCRdb's table is partial and in-frame only. The sample has roughly 35,000 clones, around 53% seen once. Sequencing was done on a sample of PBMCs. All receptors derive from a middle-aged woman in good health and CMV-seropositive.

The chain uses TRBV5-4 and TRBJ2-1; tentative D call: TRBD2 (6 bases). V was shortened by 0 bases and J by 3 bases, with 13 bases between the two germline ends. The germline CDR1 and CDR2 sequences are SGHNT and YYREEE (reference sequence). This CDR3 is 16 amino acids long. This CDR3 reads CASSLEVRGSYNEQFF. The CDR3, as DNA: TGTGCCAGCAGCTTGGAGGTCCGGGGGAGCTACAATGAGCAGTTCTTC.

This chain connects TRBV30 to TRBJ1-6; TRBD1 agrees at 9 bases. The J segment lost 8 bases and the V segment lost 1 base, leaving 9 bases of the junction unmatched. The CDR3 is made up of 16 amino acids. Germline V lookup: CDR1 GTSNPN, CDR2 SVGIG (reference sequence). The DNA of the CDR3 is TGTGCCTGGAGTGAGGCATGGACAGGGGTGGATTCACCCCTCCACTTT. It codes for CAWSEAWTGVDSPLHF.

This chain joins TRBV7-9 and TRBJ2-1; 11 nucleotides line up with TRBD2. This CDR3 is 14 amino acids long. Germline assignment: CDR1 SEHNR and CDR2 FQNEAQ (reference sequence). V trimming: 5 bases; J trimming: 15 bases; junction bases outside the gene matches: 12. CDR3 region: CASSQTLSGGVWFF. The DNA of the CDR3 is TGTGCCAGCAGCCAAACCCTTAGCGGGGGGGTTTGGTTCTTC.

The V call is TRBV19, the J call TRBJ2-2, with 8 bases aligning to TRBD1. After removal of 7 bases from V and 6 bases from J, the junction contained 13 bases not matched to a gene. This CDR3 region has 16 residues. CDR1 is LNHDA, CDR2 SQIVND, per germline (reference sequence). This CDR3 is CASTTLRDRRAGELFF. In DNA form, the CDR3 reads TGTGCCAGTACCACACTACGGGACAGGAGAGCCGGGGAGCTGTTTTTT.

This chain joins TRBV14 and TRBJ2-5; no definite D call. CDR3 size: 13 residues. V dropped 4 bases and J dropped 3 bases, with 9 bases sitting between them. Germline CDR1 and CDR2: SGHDN and FVKESK. CDR3 in amino acids: CASSPHREETQYF. The CDR3 DNA reads as TGTGCCAGCAGCCCACACAGAGAAGAGACCCAGTACTTC.

This sequence joins TRBV21-1 and TRBJ1-2; TRBD1, as called in the table, went unchecked against the DNA. TRBV21-1 has pseudogene status. This CDR3 has 16 residues. CDR3: CASSNRQGLTLYGYTF. The CDR3 nucleotides read TGTGCCAGCAGCAATAGACAGGGGCTTACCCTCTATGGCTACACCTTC.

This rearrangement joins TRBV4-2 to TRBJ2-5; 12 bases map to TRBD2. The germline V gene encodes CDR1 LGHNA and CDR2 YNFKEQ. The ends lost 0 bases at V and 2 bases at J; junction bases unmatched: 4. The CDR3 extends over 17 amino acids. This CDR3 is CASSQDLTSGGQETQYF. The CDR3 DNA sequence: TGTGCCAGCAGCCAAGATCTGACTAGCGGGGGACAAGAGACCCAGTACTTC.

This chain links TRBV15 with TRBJ2-2, with D unresolved. The CDR3 runs to 14 residues. Germline V lookup: CDR1 LNHNV, CDR2 YYDKDF (reference sequence). V lost 6 bases and J 4 bases, leaving 12 bases between the germline ends. CDR3 amino acids: CATSQKTLTGELFF. Here the CDR3 DNA reads TGTGCCACCAGTCAGAAAACCCTCACCGGGGAGCTGTTTTTT.